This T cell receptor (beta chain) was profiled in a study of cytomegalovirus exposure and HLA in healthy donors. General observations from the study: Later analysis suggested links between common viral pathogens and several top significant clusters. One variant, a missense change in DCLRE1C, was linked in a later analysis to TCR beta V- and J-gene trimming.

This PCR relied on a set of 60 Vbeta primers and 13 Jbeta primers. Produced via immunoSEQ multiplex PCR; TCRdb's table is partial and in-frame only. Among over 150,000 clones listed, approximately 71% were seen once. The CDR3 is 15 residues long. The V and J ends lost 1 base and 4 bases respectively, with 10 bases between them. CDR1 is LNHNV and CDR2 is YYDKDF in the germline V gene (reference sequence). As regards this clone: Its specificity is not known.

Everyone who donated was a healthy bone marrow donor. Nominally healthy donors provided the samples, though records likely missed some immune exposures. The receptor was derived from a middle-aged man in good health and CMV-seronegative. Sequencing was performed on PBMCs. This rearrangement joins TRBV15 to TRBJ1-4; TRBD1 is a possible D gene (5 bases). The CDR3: CATSRALGGNEKLFF. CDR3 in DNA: TGTGCCACCAGCAGAGCTTTGGGGGGTAATGAAAAACTGTTTTTT.